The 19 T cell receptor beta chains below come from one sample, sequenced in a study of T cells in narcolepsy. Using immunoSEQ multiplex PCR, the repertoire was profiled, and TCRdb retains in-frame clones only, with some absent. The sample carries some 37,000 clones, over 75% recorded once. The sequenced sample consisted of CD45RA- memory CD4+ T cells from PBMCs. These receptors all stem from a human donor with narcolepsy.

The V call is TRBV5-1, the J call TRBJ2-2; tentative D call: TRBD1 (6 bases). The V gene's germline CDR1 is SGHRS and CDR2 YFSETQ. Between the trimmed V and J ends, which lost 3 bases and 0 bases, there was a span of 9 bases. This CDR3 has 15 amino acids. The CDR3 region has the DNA TGCGCCAGCAGCTCCCGGACAGCGAACACCGGGGAGCTGTTTTTT. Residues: CASSSRTANTGELFF.

As DNA, the CDR3 is TGTGCCAGTAGTAGGGTAGCCTATACAGATACGCAGTATTTT. Translated, it gives CASSRVAYTDTQYF. This rearrangement joins TRBV19 to TRBJ2-3; D not resolved. The CDR3 spans 14 residues. V was shortened by 4 bases and J by 3 bases, with 11 bases between the two germline ends. Germline V gives CDR1 LNHDA, CDR2 SQIVND (reference sequence).

The CDR3 bases are TGCGCCAGCAGCCAAGATTTGAAGGACAGGAGAAACACCATATATTTT. This encodes CASSQDLKDRRNTIYF. V usage is TRBV4-1 and J usage is TRBJ1-3, with 7 bases fitting TRBD1. Germline V CDR1 and CDR2: MGHRA, YSYEKL. The CDR3 has 16 amino acids. V trimming: 0 bases; J trimming: 5 bases; junction bases outside the gene matches: 7.

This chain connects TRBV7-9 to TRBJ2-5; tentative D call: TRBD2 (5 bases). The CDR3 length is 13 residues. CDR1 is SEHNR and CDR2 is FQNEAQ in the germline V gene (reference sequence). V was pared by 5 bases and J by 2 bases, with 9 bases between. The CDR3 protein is CASSPRLQETQYF. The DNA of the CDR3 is TGTGCCAGCAGCCCACGACTACAAGAGACCCAGTACTTC.

CDR3 coding DNA: TGCGCCAGCAGCTTCGCCAGGACGAACACTGAAGCTTTCTTT. This encodes CASSFARTNTEAFF. J is TRBJ1-1 and V is TRBV5-1; D is ambiguous. Germline loops: CDR1 SGHRS, CDR2 YFSETQ. The germline V and J ends were trimmed by 2 bases and 1 base, with 9 bases remaining between them. There are 14 residues in the CDR3.

The CDR3, as DNA: TGTGCCAGTATGCGGGAGGTGGGGAACACTGAAGCTTTCTTT. It codes for CASMREVGNTEAFF. This sequence joins TRBV19 and TRBJ1-1; D remains unclear. This CDR3 spans 14 amino acids. Trimming took 7 bases from V and 1 from J, leaving 13 bases between them. In germline, CDR1 is LNHDA, CDR2 SQIVND (reference sequence).

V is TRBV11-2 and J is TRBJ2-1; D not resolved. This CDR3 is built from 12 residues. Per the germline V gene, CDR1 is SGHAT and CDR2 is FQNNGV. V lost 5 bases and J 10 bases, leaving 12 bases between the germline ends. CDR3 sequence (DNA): TGTGCCAGCAGCCTTCCGGTGGGCGAGCAGTTCTTC. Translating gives CASSLPVGEQFF.

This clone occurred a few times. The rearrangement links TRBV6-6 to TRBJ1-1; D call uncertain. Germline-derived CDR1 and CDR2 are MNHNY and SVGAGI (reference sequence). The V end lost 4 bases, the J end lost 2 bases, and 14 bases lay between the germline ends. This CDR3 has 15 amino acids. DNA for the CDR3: TGTGCCAGCAGTTTTAGGGATCGAGGTAACACTGAAGCTTTCTTT. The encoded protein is CASSFRDRGNTEAFF.

The DNA for the CDR3 is TGTGCCTGTGAGGACAGGGGAACTACTAACTATGGCTACACCTTC. This encodes CACEDRGTTNYGYTF. J is TRBJ1-2 and V is TRBV30, with 9 positions matching TRBD1. V lost 6 bases, J lost 0 bases, and 8 bases stayed unmatched. Germline V lookup: CDR1 GTSNPN, CDR2 SVGIG (reference sequence). CDR3 length equals 15 residues.

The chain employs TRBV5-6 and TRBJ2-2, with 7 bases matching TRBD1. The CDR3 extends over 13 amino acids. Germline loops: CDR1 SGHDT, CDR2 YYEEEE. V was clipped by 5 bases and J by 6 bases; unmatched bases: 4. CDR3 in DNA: TGTGCCAGCAGAAGAGACAGGGCCGGGGAGCTGTTTTTT. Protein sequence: CASRRDRAGELFF.

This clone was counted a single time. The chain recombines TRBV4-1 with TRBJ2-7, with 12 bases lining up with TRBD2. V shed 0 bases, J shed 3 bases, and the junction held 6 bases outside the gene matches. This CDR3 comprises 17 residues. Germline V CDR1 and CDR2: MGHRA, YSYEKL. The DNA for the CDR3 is TGCGCCAGCAGCCAAGATTCTAGCGGGGGGGAATACTACGAGCAGTACTTC. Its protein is CASSQDSSGGEYYEQYF.

The CDR3 loop reads CASSLGAGTGYEQYF. CDR3 DNA sequence: TGTGCCAGCAGCTTAGGAGCAGGCACCGGGTACGAGCAGTACTTC. This chain uses TRBV7-9 with TRBJ2-7; D unclear. CDR3 size: 15 residues. Germline V gene data show CDR1 as SEHNR and CDR2 as FQNEAQ (reference sequence). Trimming took off 1 base at V and 4 bases at J, with 14 bases between the two ends. The full variable domain, in which reference TRBV7-9 and TRBJ2-7 provide the parts outside the CDR3, is DTGVSQNPRHKITKRGQNVTFRCDPISEHNRLYWYRQTLGQGPEFLTYFQNEAQLEKSRLLSDRFSAERPKGSFSTLEIQRTEQGDSAMYLCASSLGAGTGYEQYFGPGTRLTVT.

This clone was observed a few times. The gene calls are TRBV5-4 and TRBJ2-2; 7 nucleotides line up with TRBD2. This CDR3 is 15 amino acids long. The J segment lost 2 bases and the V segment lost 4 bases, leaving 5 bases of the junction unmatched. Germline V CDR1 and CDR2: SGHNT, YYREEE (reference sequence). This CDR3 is CASSLAVGNTGELFF. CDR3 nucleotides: TGTGCCAGCAGCCTAGCGGTCGGTAACACCGGGGAGCTGTTTTTT.

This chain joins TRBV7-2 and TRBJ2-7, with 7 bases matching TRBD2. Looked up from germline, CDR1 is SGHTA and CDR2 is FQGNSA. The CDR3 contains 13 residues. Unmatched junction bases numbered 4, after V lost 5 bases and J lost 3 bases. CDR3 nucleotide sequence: TGTGCCAGCAGCCGGACTAGGAACTACGAGCAGTACTTC. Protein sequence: CASSRTRNYEQYF.

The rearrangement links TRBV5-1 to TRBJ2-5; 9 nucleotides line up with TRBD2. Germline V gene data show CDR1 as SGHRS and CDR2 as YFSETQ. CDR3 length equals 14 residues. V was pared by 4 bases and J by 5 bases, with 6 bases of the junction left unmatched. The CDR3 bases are TGCGCCAGCAGCCGCGGGGGGGCCCGGGAGACCCAGTACTTC. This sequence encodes CASSRGGARETQYF.

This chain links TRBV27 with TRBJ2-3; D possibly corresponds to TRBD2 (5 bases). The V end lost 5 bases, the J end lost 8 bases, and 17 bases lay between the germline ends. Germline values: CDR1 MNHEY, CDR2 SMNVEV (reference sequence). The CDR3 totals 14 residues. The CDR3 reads CASSPGISLGTQYF. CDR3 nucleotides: TGTGCCAGCAGTCCCGGGATTAGCCTGGGTACGCAGTATTTT.

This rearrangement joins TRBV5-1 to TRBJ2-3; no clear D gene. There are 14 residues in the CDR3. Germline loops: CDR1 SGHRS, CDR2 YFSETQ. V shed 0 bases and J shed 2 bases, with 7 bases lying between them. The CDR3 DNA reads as TGCGCCAGCAGCTTGGGCGGCTACACAGATACGCAGTATTTT. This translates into CASSLGGYTDTQYF.

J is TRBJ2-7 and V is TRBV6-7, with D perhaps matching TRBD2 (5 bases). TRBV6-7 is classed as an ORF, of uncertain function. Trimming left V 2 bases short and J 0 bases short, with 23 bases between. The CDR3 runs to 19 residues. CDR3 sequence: CASSYPIQRSRGPSYEQYF. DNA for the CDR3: TGTGCCAGCAGTTACCCGATACAAAGGAGTCGGGGTCCCTCCTACGAGCAGTACTTC.

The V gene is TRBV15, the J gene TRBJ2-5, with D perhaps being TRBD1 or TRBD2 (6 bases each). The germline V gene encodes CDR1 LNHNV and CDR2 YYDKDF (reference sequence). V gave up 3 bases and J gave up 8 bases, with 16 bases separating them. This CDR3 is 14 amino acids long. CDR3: CATSRGGQGGTQYF. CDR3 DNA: TGTGCCACCAGCAGGGGGGGACAAGGGGGAACCCAGTACTTC.